Listed below are T cell receptor beta chains from one sample, sequenced in a study of regulatory and conventional T cells in breast cancer. TCRdb reprocessed the PCR reads via MiXCR and lists one record per CDR3 protein. The table lists 9,500 or so distinct CDR3 sequences, nearly 35% of them singletons. The sample comprised conventional T cells from blood. These receptors all come from a male donor in good health. The CDR3 runs from the conserved cysteine through the conserved F or W. D genes are given only for firm matches. Clone size is not always given. Where it is, it says once, few, many or a class for expanded clones.

V gene	J gene	D gene	clone size	CDR3 protein	CDR3 DNA
TRBV24-1	TRBJ1-6	NA	NA	CATSDSRNGDSPLHF	TGTGCCACCAGTGATTCCAGGAACGGAGATTCACCCCTCCACTTT
TRBV20-1	TRBJ1-1	NA	NA	CSARRDTNTEAFF	TGCAGTGCTAGAAGGGACACGAACACTGAAGCTTTCTTT
TRBV7-2	TRBJ2-1	NA	few	CASSSPPYNEQFF	TGTGCCAGCAGCTCCCCGCCGTACAATGAGCAGTTCTTC
TRBV2	TRBJ1-4	NA	NA	CASSFDEKLFF	TGTGCCAGCAGTTTTGATGAAAAACTGTTTTTT
TRBV7-2	TRBJ1-1	NA	few	CASSGDPERDTEAFF	TGTGCCAGCAGCGGCGACCCGGAGCGGGACACTGAAGCTTTCTTT
TRBV5-1	TRBJ2-1	TRBD1	NA	CASSLDTGGAYNEQFF	TGCGCCAGCAGCTTGGACACAGGGGGCGCCTACAATGAGCAGTTCTTC
TRBV7-2	TRBJ2-3	NA	NA	CASSFTGGLGSDTQYF	TGTGCCAGCAGCTTCACGGGGGGCCTCGGCTCAGATACGCAGTATTTT
TRBV18	TRBJ1-6	TRBD1	few	CASSPGQINSPLHF	TGTGCCAGCTCGCCGGGACAGATCAATTCACCCCTCCACTTT
TRBV7-9	TRBJ2-7	NA	NA	CASSLKGGPYEQYF	TGTGCCAGCAGCTTAAAAGGGGGTCCCTACGAGCAGTACTTC
TRBV2	TRBJ2-1	NA	medium-sized	CASSEGFLEGGQFF	TGTGCCAGCAGTGAGGGGTTCCTTGAAGGGGGGCAGTTCTTC
TRBV7-2	TRBJ2-7	TRBD1	NA	CASSAPGQGIHEQYF	TGTGCCAGCAGCGCCCCGGGACAGGGGATCCACGAGCAGTACTTC
TRBV14	TRBJ2-5	NA	NA	CASSQAGETQYF	TGTGCCAGCAGCCAAGCGGGCGAGACCCAGTACTTC
TRBV11-3	TRBJ2-5	NA	medium-sized	CASSSSPQETQYF	TGTGCCAGCAGCTCCTCTCCCCAAGAGACCCAGTACTTC
TRBV24-1	TRBJ1-1	NA	few	CATSATRSPEAFF	TGTGCCACCAGTGCCACGAGGAGCCCTGAAGCTTTCTTT
TRBV5-1	TRBJ2-7	NA	many	CASSLEGLKGEQYF	TGCGCCAGCAGCTTGGAAGGGCTTAAGGGAGAGCAGTACTTC
TRBV2	TRBJ2-4	TRBD1	NA	CASSGQEWQAKNIQYF	TGTGCCAGCAGCGGACAGGAGTGGCAGGCCAAAAACATTCAGTACTTC
TRBV20-1	TRBJ1-5	NA	medium-sized	CSAGGPNQPQHF	TGCAGTGCCGGAGGGCCGAATCAGCCCCAGCATTTT
TRBV24-1	TRBJ2-7	NA	medium-sized	CATSDFSRKDYEQYF	TGTGCCACCAGTGATTTCTCCAGGAAGGACTACGAGCAGTACTTC
TRBV20-1	TRBJ2-1	TRBD2	NA	CSARGLSGGSYNEQFF	TGCAGTGCTAGAGGGTTGTCGGGGGGGTCCTACAATGAGCAGTTCTTC
TRBV28	TRBJ1-2	NA	NA	CASSFDSGLSGYTF	TGTGCCAGCAGCTTCGATTCGGGGCTCAGTGGCTACACCTTC
TRBV30	TRBJ2-7	NA	few	CAWGEMTEQYF	TGTGCCTGGGGGGAAATGACCGAGCAGTACTTC
TRBV11-2	TRBJ2-1	TRBD2	NA	CASSWSLRGGGNEQFF	TGTGCCAGCAGCTGGTCTTTGCGGGGGGGAGGCAATGAGCAGTTCTTC
TRBV7-9	TRBJ2-7	TRBD2	NA	CASSPPGLAGGPYEQYF	TGTGCCAGCAGCCCCCCGGGACTAGCGGGGGGGCCGTACGAGCAGTACTTC
TRBV12-3/TRBV12-4	TRBJ2-2	NA	NA	CASSYTTGELFF	TGTGCCAGCAGTTACACCACCGGGGAGCTGTTTTTT
TRBV28	TRBJ2-3	TRBD2	NA	CASSFSGGLGSSTDTQYF	TGTGCCAGCAGTTTTAGCGGGGGCCTCGGGAGTAGCACAGATACGCAGTATTTT
TRBV20-1	TRBJ1-2	NA	NA	CSARDEAGYGYTF	TGCAGTGCTAGAGATGAGGCAGGGTATGGCTACACCTTC
TRBV7-9	TRBJ1-5	NA	NA	CASSLGESGNQPQHF	TGTGCCAGCAGCTTGGGAGAGTCTGGTAATCAGCCCCAGCATTTT
TRBV3-1	TRBJ1-5	TRBD1	few	CASSQVPGGGQPQHF	TGTGCCAGCAGCCAAGTACCAGGGGGCGGGCAGCCCCAGCATTTT
TRBV7-2	TRBJ2-7	NA	NA	CASSLRGGLLTYEQYF	TGTGCCAGCAGCTTAAGAGGCGGACTACTAACTTACGAGCAGTACTTC
TRBV20-1	TRBJ2-5	NA	few	CSARAPRGGGETQYF	TGCAGTGCTAGAGCCCCGAGGGGGGGGGGAGAGACCCAGTACTTC
TRBV20-1	TRBJ2-2	NA	few	CSARATSLGELFF	TGCAGTGCTAGAGCTACTAGCCTCGGGGAGCTGTTTTTT
TRBV3-1	TRBJ2-7	NA	NA	CASSPLGATYEQYF	TGTGCCAGCAGCCCCCTTGGAGCGACCTACGAGCAGTACTTC